Below are 9 T cell receptor beta chains sequenced from a single sample in a study of T cell repertoires in cytomegalovirus infection. Antigens of these TCRs are unknown. TCRdb processed the reads anew with MiXCR; each CDR3 protein has one entry. The sample yields 140,000 to 150,000 distinct CDR3 sequences, more than 25% seen once. The input for sequencing was CD8+ T cells from cultured PBMCs, taken from culture after CMV antigen stimulation. The receptors were gathered from a human donor in good health (CMV status not recorded). Some clones in this sample may be carry-over from other donors' samples.

J is TRBJ2-3 and V is TRBV27; 8 bases are a match to TRBD2. CDR1 is MNHEY and CDR2 is SMNVEV in the germline V gene (reference sequence). The V and J ends lost 7 bases and 2 bases, in that order; junction bases with no gene match: 8. The CDR3 has 15 residues. CDR3 nucleotide sequence: TGTGCCAGCAAGAGCGGGGGTTACCTCACAGATACGCAGTATTTT. It yields the protein CASKSGGYLTDTQYF.

This clonotype occurred a few times. The chain is built from TRBV7-6 and TRBJ2-6, with 7 bases aligning to TRBD1. Germline V lookup: CDR1 SGHVS, CDR2 FNYEAQ. The CDR3 is 16 amino acids. The V segment lost 4 bases and the J segment 6 bases; nucleotides outside the gene matches: 9. This CDR3 is CASSSRRDSAANVLTF. Here the CDR3 DNA reads TGTGCCAGCAGCTCCCGAAGGGACAGTGCGGCCAACGTCCTGACTTTC.

This clonotype was seen a few times. The CDR3 sequence is CASSSRVLGEHEQYF. Here the CDR3 DNA reads TGTGCCAGTAGTTCCCGGGTCTTGGGGGAGCACGAGCAGTACTTC. The chain links TRBV19 to TRBJ2-7; D possibly matches TRBD1 or TRBD2 (5 bases each). The V gene lost 5 bases and the J gene lost 5 bases, with 19 bases spanning the gap. CDR3 length: 15 residues. Germline V gene sequence: CDR1 LNHDA, CDR2 SQIVND (reference sequence).

This clonotype was found a few times. This chain connects TRBV4-1 to TRBJ1-3; D ambiguous. Germline V gene data show CDR1 as MGHRA and CDR2 as YSYEKL. The CDR3 contains 12 residues. V was shortened by 4 bases and J by 3 bases, with 4 bases between the two germline ends. CDR3: CASSPYGNTIYF. CDR3 bases: TGCGCCAGCAGCCCTTATGGAAACACCATATATTTT.

The rearrangement links TRBV11-3 to TRBJ2-1; perhaps TRBD1 as D (6 bases). Germline-derived CDR1 and CDR2 are SGHNT and YENEEA. There are 15 residues in the CDR3. The V end was cut by 5 bases, the J end by 8 bases, with 19 bases between. The CDR3 coding sequence is TGTGCCAGCAGCCCGGGACAAAAAGAGGTGGATGAGCAGTTCTTC. Protein sequence: CASSPGQKEVDEQFF.

In its sample, this clonotype was seen a few times. This chain uses TRBV25-1 with TRBJ2-1; D remains ambiguous. V was cut by 1 base and J by 0 bases, with 10 bases left in between. The germline gives CDR1 MGHDK, CDR2 SYGVNS. The CDR3 is 16 amino acids. The CDR3 protein is CASSELSVSSYNEQFF. In DNA, the CDR3 is TGTGCCAGCAGTGAATTAAGCGTGAGCTCCTACAATGAGCAGTTCTTC.

This clonotype was counted many times. The V gene is TRBV6-5, the J gene TRBJ2-7; tentatively, D is TRBD1 (6 bases). V lost 2 bases, J lost 3 bases, and 14 bases lay in between. The CDR3 is 15 residues long. Germline V gene sequence: CDR1 MNHEY, CDR2 SVGAGI. The CDR3 DNA reads TGTGCCAGCAGTTACGGGACACATGATTTCTACGAGCAGTACTTC. Its protein is CASSYGTHDFYEQYF.

The chain is built from TRBV2 and TRBJ2-1, with 7 bases that match TRBD2. Germline V gene data show CDR1 as SNHLY and CDR2 as FYNNEI. There are 15 residues in the CDR3. The trim removed 3 bases at V and 4 bases at J, leaving 6 bases unmatched. The DNA of the CDR3 is TGTGCCAGCAGTGAGGACGGGGGGAGTTACAATGAGCAGTTCTTC. It is translated as CASSEDGGSYNEQFF.

This sequence joins TRBV2 and TRBJ2-1, with 9 bases lining up with TRBD1. Germline CDR1 and CDR2: SNHLY and FYNNEI. This CDR3 has 14 residues. Unmatched junction bases numbered 7, after V lost 5 bases and J lost 8 bases. The CDR3 reads CASSYGTGPYEQFF. The CDR3 nucleotides are TGTGCCAGCAGTTATGGGACAGGGCCGTATGAGCAGTTCTTC.